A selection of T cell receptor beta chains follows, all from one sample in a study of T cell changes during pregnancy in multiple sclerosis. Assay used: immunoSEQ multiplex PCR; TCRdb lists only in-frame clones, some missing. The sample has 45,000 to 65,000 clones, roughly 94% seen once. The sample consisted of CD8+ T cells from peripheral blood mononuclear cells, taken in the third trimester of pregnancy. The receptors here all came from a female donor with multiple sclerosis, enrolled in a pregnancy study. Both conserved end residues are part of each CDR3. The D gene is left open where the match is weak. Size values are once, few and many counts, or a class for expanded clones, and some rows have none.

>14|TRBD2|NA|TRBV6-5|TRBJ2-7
TGTGCCAGCAGTTACTCCCTAGCGGGAGTTGAGCAGTACTTC
CASSYSLAGVEQYF
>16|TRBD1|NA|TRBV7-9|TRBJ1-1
TGTGCCACCTTGTACGCGGGCAGGGGGATGAACACTGAAGCTTTCTTT
CATLYAGRGMNTEAFF
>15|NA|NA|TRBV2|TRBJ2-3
TGTGCCAGCAGTGAATCTAGCGCGAACACAGATACGCAGTATTTT
CASSESSANTDTQYF
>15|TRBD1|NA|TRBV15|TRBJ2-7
TGTGCCACCAGCACTGCAGAGGGGGCTGCCTACGAGCAGTACTTC
CATSTAEGAAYEQYF
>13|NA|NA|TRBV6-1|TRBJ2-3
TGTGCCAGCATGAACGAGGGGGCAGATACGCAGTATTTT
CASMNEGADTQYF
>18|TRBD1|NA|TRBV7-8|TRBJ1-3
TGTGCCAGCAGCTTGGCAGGGGGCTTGACTTTTCTGATTAACACCATATATTTT
CASSLAGGLTFLINTIYF
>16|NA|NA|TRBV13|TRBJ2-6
TGTGCCAGCGAAGCGGAGGGCAACTCTGGGGCCAACGTCCTGACTTTC
CASEAEGNSGANVLTF
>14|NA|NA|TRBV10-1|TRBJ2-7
TGCGCCAGCAGCGTAAGTTCCCTCGGGGGCGAGCAGTACTTC
CASSVSSLGGEQYF
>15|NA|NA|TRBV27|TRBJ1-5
TGTGCCAGCAGTCCCGGTCCAGGGTCCAATCAGCCCCAGCATTTT
CASSPGPGSNQPQHF
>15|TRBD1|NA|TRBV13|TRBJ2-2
TGTGCCAGCAGCTTTGACAGGGCGAACACCGGGGAGCTGTTTTTT
CASSFDRANTGELFF
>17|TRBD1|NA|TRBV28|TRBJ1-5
TGTGCCAGCAGTTTAACCAAACTTGGGACAGGCCTTGGGCCCCAGCATTTT
CASSLTKLGTGLGPQHF
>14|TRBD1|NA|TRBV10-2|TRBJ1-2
TGCGCCAGCAGCCCAGACAGGGCTGCCTATGGCTACACCTTC
CASSPDRAAYGYTF
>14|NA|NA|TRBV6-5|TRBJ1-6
TGTGCCAGCAGTAGTCGGTGGGGCGGCTCACCCCTCCACTTT
CASSSRWGGSPLHF
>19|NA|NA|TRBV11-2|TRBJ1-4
TGTGCCAGCAGCTTAGATCCGATTACCCAGGGGATACCTAATGAAAAACTGTTTTTT
CASSLDPITQGIPNEKLFF
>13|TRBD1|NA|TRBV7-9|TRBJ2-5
TGTGCCAGCGGGGGACAGGGCCAAGAGACCCAGTACTTC
CASGGQGQETQYF
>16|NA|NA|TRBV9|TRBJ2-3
TGTGCCAGCAGCGTAGGGTTAGGCGGGAACACAGATACGCAGTATTTT
CASSVGLGGNTDTQYF
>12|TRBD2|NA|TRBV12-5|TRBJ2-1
TGTGCTAGTGGCCTTACTAGCGCAGAGCAGTTCTTC
CASGLTSAEQFF
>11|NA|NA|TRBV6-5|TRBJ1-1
TGTGCCAGCAAGAGCCAGGGACATGCTTTCTTT
CASKSQGHAFF
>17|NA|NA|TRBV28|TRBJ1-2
TGTGCCAGCAGTTTAAAAATAGGGGCCCCTGCTAACTATGGCTACACCTTC
CASSLKIGAPANYGYTF
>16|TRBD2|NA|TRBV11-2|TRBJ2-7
TGTGCCAGCAGCGAGGGACTAGCGGGAGGTTCCTACGAGCAGTACTTC
CASSEGLAGGSYEQYF
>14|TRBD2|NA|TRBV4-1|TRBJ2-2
TGCGCCAGCAGCCTGCGGGAGCCCACCGGGGAGCTGTTTTTT
CASSLREPTGELFF
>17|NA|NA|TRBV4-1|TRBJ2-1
TGCGCCAGCAGCCAAGAAGCGGGCCCTCTAAACTACAATGAGCAGTTCTTC
CASSQEAGPLNYNEQFF
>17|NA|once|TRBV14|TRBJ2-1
TGTGCCAGCAGCCAAGTAGCCGGAGGGATTAGTTACAATGAGCAGTTCTTC
CASSQVAGGISYNEQFF
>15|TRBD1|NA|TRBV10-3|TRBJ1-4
TGTGCCATCAGGGCTGGGACAGGGGAAGGGGAAAAACTGTTTTTT
CAIRAGTGEGEKLFF
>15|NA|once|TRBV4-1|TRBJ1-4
TGCGCCAGCAGCCGTTCGGCGACAGTCAATGAAAAACTGTTTTTT
CASSRSATVNEKLFF
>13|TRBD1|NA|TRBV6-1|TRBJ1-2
TGTGCCAGCAGTGGCCGGGACAGTTATGGCTACACCTTC
CASSGRDSYGYTF
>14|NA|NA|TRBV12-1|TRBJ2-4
TGTGCCAGCAGCACGCGGGAGGGTCTTGACATTCAGTACTTC
CASSTREGLDIQYF